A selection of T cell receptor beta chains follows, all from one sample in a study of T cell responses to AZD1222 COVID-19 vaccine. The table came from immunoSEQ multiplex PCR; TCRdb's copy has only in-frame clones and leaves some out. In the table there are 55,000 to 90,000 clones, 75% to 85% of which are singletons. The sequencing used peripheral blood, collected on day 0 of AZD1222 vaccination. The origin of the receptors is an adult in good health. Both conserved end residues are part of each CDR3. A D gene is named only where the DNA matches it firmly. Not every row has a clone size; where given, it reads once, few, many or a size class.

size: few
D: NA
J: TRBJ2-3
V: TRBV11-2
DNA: TGTGCCAGCAGGTTCACCGGCGGGGCAATGGATACGCAGTATTTT
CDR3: CASRFTGGAMDTQYF

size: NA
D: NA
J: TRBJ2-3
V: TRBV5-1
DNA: TGCGCCAGCAGCCCTGGCGTCCCAGATACGCAGTATTTT
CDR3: CASSPGVPDTQYF

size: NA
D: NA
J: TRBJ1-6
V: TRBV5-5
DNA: TGTGCCAGCAGCTTGGCTCAGGGCGAGAATTCACCCCTCCACTTT
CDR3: CASSLAQGENSPLHF

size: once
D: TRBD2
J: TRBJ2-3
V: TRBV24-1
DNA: TGTGCCACCAGTGATCGCGGACTAGCCACAGATACGCAGTATTTT
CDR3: CATSDRGLATDTQYF

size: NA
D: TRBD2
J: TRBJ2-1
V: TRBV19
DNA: TGTGCCAGTAGTAATAGCGGGGGGTCAATCAATGAGCAGTTCTTC
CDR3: CASSNSGGSINEQFF

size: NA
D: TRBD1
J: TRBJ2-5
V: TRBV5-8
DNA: TGTGCCAGCAGCGGGGGACAGGGGATCGGAGAGACCCAGTACTTC
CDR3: CASSGGQGIGETQYF

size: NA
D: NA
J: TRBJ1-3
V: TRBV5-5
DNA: TGTGCCAGCAGCTCGGGGCCAGACAGGAGCTCTGGAAACACCATATATTTT
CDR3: CASSSGPDRSSGNTIYF

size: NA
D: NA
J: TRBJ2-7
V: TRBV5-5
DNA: TGTGCCAGCAGCTTGGTATTGGGCAAGAGCTACGAGCAGTACTTC
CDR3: CASSLVLGKSYEQYF

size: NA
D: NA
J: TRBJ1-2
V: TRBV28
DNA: TGTGCCAGCAGCCAAGGTGGAGCTAACTATGGCTACACCTTC
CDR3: CASSQGGANYGYTF

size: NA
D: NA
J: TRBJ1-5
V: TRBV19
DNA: TGTGCCACGGGGGGGCTCGACGGTAGCAATCAGCCCCAGCATTTT
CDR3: CATGGLDGSNQPQHF

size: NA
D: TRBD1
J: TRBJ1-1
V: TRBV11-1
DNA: TGTGCCAGCAGCTTGGCCCAGGGGGGCACTGAAGCTTTCTTT
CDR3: CASSLAQGGTEAFF

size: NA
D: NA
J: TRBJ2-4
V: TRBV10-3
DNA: TGTGCCATCAGTGTAGGGCAGTCCAAAAACATTCAGTACTTC
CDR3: CAISVGQSKNIQYF

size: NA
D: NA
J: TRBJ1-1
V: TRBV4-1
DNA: TGCGCCAGCAGCCAAAACATTGATGTGAACACTGAAGCTTTCTTT
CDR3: CASSQNIDVNTEAFF

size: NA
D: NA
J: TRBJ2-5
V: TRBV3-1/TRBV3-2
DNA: TGTGCCAGCAGCCAAGGGTTAGGTGGGCGAGAGACCCAGTACTTC
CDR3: CASSQGLGGRETQYF

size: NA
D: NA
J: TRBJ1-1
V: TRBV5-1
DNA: TGCGCCAGCAGCTTGGTTTTAACGGGCACTGAAGCTTTCTTT
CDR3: CASSLVLTGTEAFF